This T cell receptor (beta chain) was retrieved from a study of T cells in Graves' hyperthyroidism and ophthalmopathy. Authors of the study amplified TCR beta CDR3 regions from RNA transcripts. TCR CDR3 regions were first amplified by RT-PCR with HTBI primers. From the multiplex PCR reads, TCRdb called clonotypes with MiXCR, one entry per CDR3 protein. The sample includes roughly 38,000 distinct CDR3 sequences, 49% seen only once; the top ten take approximately 6.2%. General observations from the study: Most thyroid-expanded clonotypes above 0.001 were also found in blood. Ophthalmopathy was model-predicted a median around 6.1 months pre-onset.

This clonotype was seen many times. Its specificity is not known. This CDR3 comprises 16 residues. V lost 6 bases and J lost 2; bases outside the gene matches: 8. The clonotype originates from a woman aged 50 to 60 with Graves' hyperthyroidism that later progressed to Graves' ophthalmopathy. Sequenced sample: blood. The V and J genes are TRBV12-3 or TRBV12-4 and TRBJ2-5; 11 bases line up with TRBD2. The CDR3 is CASSYTSGSDQETQYF. The DNA of the CDR3 is TGTGCCAGCAGCTATACTAGCGGGAGTGATCAAGAGACCCAGTACTTC.